This is a list of T cell receptor beta chains from one sample in a study of T cell changes during pregnancy in multiple sclerosis. Profiled with immunoSEQ multiplex PCR; TCRdb holds only in-frame clones, not every one. This sample yields under 110,000 clones, of which about 90% are seen a single time; 1.6% belongs to the top ten. The sample in question was peripheral blood, obtained after pregnancy. These receptors came from a female donor with multiple sclerosis, enrolled in a pregnancy study. The CDR3 runs from the conserved cysteine through the conserved F or W. A D gene is named only where the DNA matches it firmly. Clone size is not always given. Where it is, it says once, few, many or a class for expanded clones.

>16|.|TRBD1|TRBV11-2|TRBJ2-1
TGTGCCAGCAGCACGCCGGGACAGGACATCGCCTGGGAGCAGTTCTTC
CASSTPGQDIAWEQFF
>15|.|TRBD1|TRBV19|TRBJ1-5
TGTGCCAGTAGTCTAGGGGGACAGCGCAATCAGCCCCAGCATTTT
CASSLGGQRNQPQHF
>15|.|TRBD1|TRBV5-1|TRBJ2-7
TGCGCCAGCAGCCCGACGGGACAGGACTTGAACGAGCAGTACTTC
CASSPTGQDLNEQYF
>12|.|.|TRBV19|TRBJ1-5
TGTGCCAGTAGTCCCGGACAGCAGCCCCAGCATTTT
CASSPGQQPQHF
>13|.|.|TRBV7-7|TRBJ2-7
TGTGCCAGCAGCTTTAGGGAGAACGGCGAGCAGTACTTC
CASSFRENGEQYF
>15|.|.|TRBV30|TRBJ2-4
TGTGCCTGGAGCGCCTATCCCGGGACAAAAAACATTCAGTACTTC
CAWSAYPGTKNIQYF
>15|.|TRBD2|TRBV7-9|TRBJ2-1
TGTGCCAGCAGCTTGTCGGGAGGGTCCTACAATGAGCAGTTCTTC
CASSLSGGSYNEQFF
>13|.|TRBD1|TRBV30|TRBJ1-4
TGTGCCTGGAGTAGGGACAGGGGGGAAAAACTGTTTTTT
CAWSRDRGEKLFF
>14|.|.|TRBV18|TRBJ2-3
TGTGCCAGCTCACCACCGGCGGCGGCAGATACGCAGTATTTT
CASSPPAAADTQYF
>16|.|.|TRBV18|TRBJ1-1
TGTGCCAGCTCACCTCTGGACAGAGCCGAGAACACTGAAGCTTTCTTT
CASSPLDRAENTEAFF
>16|once|TRBD1|TRBV7-9|TRBJ1-2
TGTGCCAGCAGCTTAGGAGGGGACAGGGGTCACTATGGCTACACCTTC
CASSLGGDRGHYGYTF
>17|.|.|TRBV28|TRBJ1-4
TGTGCCAGCAGTTTATGGGCAGTGACTACAACTAATGAAAAACTGTTTTTT
CASSLWAVTTTNEKLFF
>16|.|TRBD1|TRBV18|TRBJ1-5
TGTGCCAGCTCACCTGGGACAGGAGATAGCAATCAGCCCCAGCATTTT
CASSPGTGDSNQPQHF
>18|.|TRBD1|TRBV25-1|TRBJ1-2
TGTGCCAGCAGTGGAACAGGGGGTAGAGCCAACTTCAACTATGGCTACACCTTC
CASSGTGGRANFNYGYTF
>15|.|TRBD2|TRBV6-1|TRBJ2-1
TGTGCCAGCACCCCGGGACTAGGCCGCTTAAATGAGCAGTTCTTC
CASTPGLGRLNEQFF
>11|.|.|TRBV6-5|TRBJ2-4
TGTGCCAGCAACGCAGGGAACATTCAGTACTTC
CASNAGNIQYF
>13|.|TRBD1|TRBV6-6|TRBJ2-1
TGTGCCAGCAGGGGACAGCAGTACAATGAGCAGTTCTTC
CASRGQQYNEQFF
>16|.|TRBD1|TRBV7-9|TRBJ1-5
TGTGCCAGCAGCTCGGTAACAGGGGGTTCTAATCAGCCCCAGCATTTT
CASSSVTGGSNQPQHF